The T cell receptor (beta chain) described here comes from a study of blood T cell repertoires in COVID-19. The wider study: Both acute and convalescent COVID-19 samples were obtained from the United States, Italy and Spain.

This clone was observed a handful of times. Additional DNA sequences in this sample encode the identical CDR3. Symptom resolution, clearance, or two negative PCRs marked donors in Cohort 3 as recovered. Profiled with immunoSEQ multiplex PCR; TCRdb holds only in-frame clones, not every one. The sample records 110,000 to 150,000 clones, 87% being singletons. Germline assignment: CDR1 SGHKS and CDR2 YYEKEE (reference sequence). CDR3 length: 14 residues. Trimming shortened V by 1 base and J by 4 bases, and 8 bases separated the two germline ends. The sequenced material came from PBMCs or T cells enriched from blood (not recorded which). The V and J genes are TRBV5-5 and TRBJ1-4; D is undetermined. The receptor was isolated from a man aged 60-69 years who had recovered from COVID-19. CDR3 in DNA: TGTGCCAGCAGCTTGTCACCTAATAATGAAAAACTGTTTTTT. It specifies CASSLSPNNEKLFF.